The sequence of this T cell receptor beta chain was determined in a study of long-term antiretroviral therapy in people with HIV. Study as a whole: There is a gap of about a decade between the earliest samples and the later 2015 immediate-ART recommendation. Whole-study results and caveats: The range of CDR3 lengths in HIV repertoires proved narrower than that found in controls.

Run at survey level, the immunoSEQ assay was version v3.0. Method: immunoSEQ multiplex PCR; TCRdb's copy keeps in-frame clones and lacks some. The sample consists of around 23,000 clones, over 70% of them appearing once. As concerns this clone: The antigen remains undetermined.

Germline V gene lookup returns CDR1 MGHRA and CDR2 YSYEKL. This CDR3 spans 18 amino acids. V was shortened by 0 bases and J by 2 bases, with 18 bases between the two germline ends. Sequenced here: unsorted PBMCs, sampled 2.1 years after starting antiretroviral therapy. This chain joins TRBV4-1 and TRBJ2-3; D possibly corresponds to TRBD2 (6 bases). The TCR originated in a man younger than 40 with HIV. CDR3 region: CASSQDSGSGQYTDTQYF. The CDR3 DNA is TGCGCCAGCAGCCAAGATTCGGGCAGCGGGCAATACACAGATACGCAGTATTTT.